A single sample is the source of the 5 T cell receptor beta chains below, sequenced in a study of blood T cell repertoires in COVID-19. Produced via immunoSEQ multiplex PCR; TCRdb's table is partial and in-frame only. Here the sample spans 130,000 or so clones, 80% to 90% being singletons. Sequenced sample: peripheral blood. These receptors came from a man between 65 and 85 years old with active or convalescent COVID-19.

The chain combines TRBV18 with TRBJ2-2; TRBD1 matches 12 bases. The trim removed 3 bases at V and 7 bases at J, leaving 9 bases unmatched. This CDR3 spans 17 amino acids. Per the germline V gene, CDR1 is KGHSH and CDR2 is LQKENI. CDR3 bases: TGTGCCAGCTCACCGCTACCGGGACAGGGGGCGATCGGGGAGCTGTTTTTT. Protein: CASSPLPGQGAIGELFF.

V usage is TRBV6-5 and J usage is TRBJ1-1; TRBD1 matches at 8 bases. The V segment lost 4 bases and the J segment 1 base; nucleotides outside the gene matches: 2. Germline V lookup: CDR1 MNHEY, CDR2 SVGAGI. The CDR3 is 14 residues long. The DNA for the CDR3 is TGTGCCAGCAGTTGGGGACAGGCGAACACTGAAGCTTTCTTT. Protein: CASSWGQANTEAFF.

The chain carries TRBV7-3 and TRBJ2-3; TRBD1 aligns across 11 bases. This CDR3 spans 14 amino acids. After removal of 7 bases from V and 3 bases from J, the junction contained 3 bases not matched to a gene. The germline CDR1 and CDR2 sequences are SGHTA and FQGTGA. The CDR3 loop reads CASTRDRGTDTQYF. The DNA for the CDR3 is TGTGCCAGCACCAGGGACAGGGGGACAGATACGCAGTATTTT.

The rearrangement uses TRBV6-6 and TRBJ1-5; 9 bases are shared with TRBD1. Germline trimming cut 6 bases from V and 5 bases from J; bases unmatched to any gene: 5. This CDR3 has 14 amino acids. Germline V gene lookup returns CDR1 MNHNY and CDR2 SVGAGI (reference sequence). CDR3 sequence reads: CASRNGQGHQPQHF. The CDR3, as DNA: TGTGCCAGCAGAAATGGACAGGGGCATCAGCCCCAGCATTTT.

The J gene is TRBJ1-2, the V gene TRBV27, with 8 positions matching TRBD1. Germline lookup yields CDR1 MNHEY and CDR2 SMNVEV (reference sequence). This CDR3 spans 15 amino acids. V gave up 8 bases and J gave up 8 bases; unmatched junction bases: 16. CDR3 loop: CASFPSGTGQIGYTF. DNA for the CDR3: TGTGCCAGCTTCCCCTCCGGGACAGGACAAATAGGCTACACCTTC.